The rows below give T cell receptor beta chains drawn from one sample of a study of beta chain features in type 1 diabetes. TCRdb's copy holds only in-frame clones and misses some; the assay was immunoSEQ multiplex PCR. This sample yields fewer than 650,000 clones, of which 15% to 18% are seen a single time; more than 0.08% belongs to the top ten. The specimen sequenced was naive CD4+ T cells from blood. The source is a man between 18 and 35 years old in good health. CDR3s include the opening cysteine and the closing phenylalanine or tryptophan. A D gene is named only where the DNA matches it firmly. Some rows mark clone size as missing; the rest say once, few, many or name a class of expanded clone.

length: 14
D: NA
size: few
J: TRBJ1-1
V: TRBV27
CDR3: CASSFKGANTEAFF
DNA: TGTGCCAGCAGTTTTAAAGGTGCGAACACTGAAGCTTTCTTT

length: 13
D: NA
size: few
J: TRBJ2-5
V: TRBV7-6
CDR3: CASSLAFQETQYF
DNA: TGTGCCAGCAGCTTAGCCTTTCAAGAGACCCAGTACTTC

length: 16
D: NA
size: few
J: TRBJ2-7
V: TRBV6-5
CDR3: CASSYSRAGSYYEQYF
DNA: TGTGCCAGCAGTTACTCGAGGGCAGGGTCATACTACGAGCAGTACTTC

length: 14
D: TRBD1
size: NA
J: TRBJ1-2
V: TRBV5-6
CDR3: CASSLPGQGLGYTF
DNA: TGTGCCAGCAGCTTGCCCGGACAGGGGTTGGGCTACACCTTC

length: 15
D: NA
size: NA
J: TRBJ2-5
V: TRBV4-1
CDR3: CASSQVGTHRETQYF
DNA: TGCGCCAGCAGCCAAGTCGGCACACATCGGGAGACCCAGTACTTC

length: 17
D: NA
size: NA
J: TRBJ2-7
V: TRBV25-1
CDR3: CASSASGTAKPSYEQYF
DNA: TGTGCCAGCAGTGCCTCCGGGACGGCGAAACCCTCCTACGAGCAGTACTTC

length: 11
D: NA
size: few
J: TRBJ1-4
V: TRBV19
CDR3: CASSPGEKLFF
DNA: TGTGCCAGTAGTCCCGGTGAAAAACTGTTTTTT

length: 13
D: NA
size: NA
J: TRBJ2-2
V: TRBV7-2
CDR3: CASSFFSTGELFF
DNA: TGTGCCAGCAGCTTCTTTTCCACCGGGGAGCTGTTTTTT

length: 16
D: NA
size: NA
J: TRBJ2-3
V: TRBV7-2
CDR3: CASSPIGQKSTDTQYF
DNA: TGTGCCAGCAGCCCAATAGGACAAAAGAGCACAGATACGCAGTATTTT

length: 15
D: TRBD1
size: NA
J: TRBJ2-5
V: TRBV9
CDR3: CASSPTDRGQETQYF
DNA: TGTGCCAGCAGCCCCACTGACAGGGGGCAAGAGACCCAGTACTTC

length: 12
D: NA
size: few
J: TRBJ1-2
V: TRBV19
CDR3: CASSQDSYGYTF
DNA: TGTGCCAGTAGTCAAGACAGCTATGGCTACACCTTC

length: 13
D: NA
size: NA
J: TRBJ2-7
V: TRBV6-1
CDR3: CATQGRVRYEQYF
DNA: TGTGCCACCCAGGGGAGGGTACGCTACGAGCAGTACTTC

length: 14
D: NA
size: NA
J: TRBJ2-7
V: TRBV7-2
CDR3: CASSLGRGSYEQYF
DNA: TGTGCCAGCAGCTTAGGCCGGGGGAGCTACGAGCAGTACTTC

length: 14
D: NA
size: few
J: TRBJ1-4
V: TRBV6-5
CDR3: CASRSGVMDEKLFF
DNA: TGTGCCAGCAGGTCGGGGGTTATGGATGAAAAACTGTTTTTT

length: 14
D: TRBD1
size: NA
J: TRBJ2-1
V: TRBV18
CDR3: CASSNNRGDNEQFF
DNA: TGTGCCAGCTCAAATAACAGGGGAGACAATGAGCAGTTCTTC

length: 16
D: TRBD2
size: NA
J: TRBJ2-7
V: TRBV28
CDR3: CASSILQGTGLAGPYF
DNA: TGTGCCAGCAGTATACTCCAGGGGACAGGACTAGCGGGCCCTTACTTC

length: 16
D: TRBD1
size: NA
J: TRBJ2-5
V: TRBV29-1
CDR3: CSVVSLGTGVRETQYF
DNA: TGCAGCGTTGTGTCCTTGGGGACAGGGGTCCGGGAGACCCAGTACTTC

length: 14
D: NA
size: NA
J: TRBJ1-2
V: TRBV27
CDR3: CASSSPFRDYGYTF
DNA: TGTGCCAGCAGTTCCCCCTTTCGAGATTATGGCTACACCTTC

length: 16
D: NA
size: NA
J: TRBJ2-1
V: TRBV28
CDR3: CASSGMQAPRYNEQFF
DNA: TGTGCCAGCAGTGGAATGCAGGCCCCTAGGTACAATGAGCAGTTCTTC

length: 14
D: NA
size: NA
J: TRBJ2-3
V: TRBV9
CDR3: CASSVALLAATQYF
DNA: TGTGCCAGCAGCGTAGCCCTACTAGCAGCCACGCAGTATTTT

length: 15
D: TRBD1
size: NA
J: TRBJ2-1
V: TRBV25-1
CDR3: CASSRPGQGSGEQFF
DNA: TGTGCCAGCAGTCGACCGGGACAGGGGAGCGGTGAGCAGTTCTTC

length: 15
D: TRBD1
size: NA
J: TRBJ1-2
V: TRBV7-2
CDR3: CASSLGQGLSFGYTF
DNA: TGTGCCAGCAGCCTAGGACAGGGTCTATCCTTTGGCTACACCTTC

length: 12
D: NA
size: few
J: TRBJ1-2
V: TRBV7-2
CDR3: CASSLSAYGYTF
DNA: TGTGCCAGCAGCTTATCTGCCTATGGCTACACCTTC

length: 16
D: NA
size: few
J: TRBJ1-1
V: TRBV4-2
CDR3: CASSQARRLPNTEAFF
DNA: TGTGCCAGCAGCCAAGCTCGTCGGCTTCCGAACACTGAAGCTTTCTTT

length: 16
D: NA
size: NA
J: TRBJ2-5
V: TRBV28
CDR3: CASRKRFGRVRKTQYF
DNA: TGTGCCAGCAGGAAGCGATTTGGACGGGTTCGGAAGACCCAGTACTTC

length: 14
D: NA
size: NA
J: TRBJ1-5
V: TRBV7-2
CDR3: CASSPPDGGQPQHF
DNA: TGTGCCAGCAGCCCGCCGGATGGAGGGCAGCCCCAGCATTTT

length: 18
D: TRBD2
size: NA
J: TRBJ2-3
V: TRBV7-2
CDR3: CASSLARASGGHTDTQYF
DNA: TGTGCCAGCAGCTTAGCACGGGCTAGCGGGGGCCACACAGATACGCAGTATTTT

length: 13
D: TRBD1
size: once
J: TRBJ2-5
V: TRBV7-3
CDR3: CASSLKGGETQYF
DNA: TGTGCCAGCAGCTTAAAAGGGGGCGAGACCCAGTACTTC

length: 15
D: TRBD1
size: NA
J: TRBJ2-7
V: TRBV5-1
CDR3: CASSFGQGLSYEQYF
DNA: TGCGCCAGCAGCTTCGGACAGGGGTTATCCTACGAGCAGTACTTC

length: 14
D: NA
size: NA
J: TRBJ1-2
V: TRBV29-1
CDR3: CSVEDRRTNYGYTF
DNA: TGCAGCGTTGAAGATCGCAGGACTAACTATGGCTACACCTTC

length: 14
D: NA
size: few
J: TRBJ2-4
V: TRBV7-9
CDR3: CASSFGWVENIQYF
DNA: TGTGCCAGCAGCTTCGGTTGGGTCGAAAACATTCAGTACTTC

length: 16
D: NA
size: few
J: TRBJ2-5
V: TRBV11-2
CDR3: CASSLRRTGRGETQYF
DNA: TGTGCCAGCAGCTTAAGAAGGACAGGGAGGGGAGAGACCCAGTACTTC

length: 11
D: NA
size: few
J: TRBJ2-7
V: TRBV10-3
CDR3: CAIRGRDEQYF
DNA: TGTGCCATCAGGGGTCGGGACGAGCAGTACTTC

length: 15
D: NA
size: NA
J: TRBJ2-1
V: TRBV10-3
CDR3: CAIGVGTQYYNEQFF
DNA: TGTGCCATCGGGGTCGGGACTCAGTACTACAATGAGCAGTTCTTC

length: 14
D: NA
size: NA
J: TRBJ2-7
V: TRBV18
CDR3: CASSPTGQGSEQYF
DNA: TGTGCCAGCTCACCTACCGGACAAGGGAGCGAGCAGTACTTC

length: 13
D: TRBD2
size: NA
J: TRBJ2-1
V: TRBV7-7
CDR3: CASSLERGLEQFF
DNA: TGTGCTAGCAGCTTAGAGCGGGGCTTGGAGCAGTTCTTC

length: 13
D: NA
size: NA
J: TRBJ1-1
V: TRBV14
CDR3: CASSQDLRQEAFF
DNA: TGTGCCAGCAGCCAAGATCTCCGACAAGAAGCTTTCTTT

length: 14
D: TRBD1
size: few
J: TRBJ1-4
V: TRBV19
CDR3: CASTKQGLPEKLFF
DNA: TGTGCCAGTACTAAACAGGGGCTTCCTGAAAAACTGTTTTTT